The 23 T cell receptor beta chains given below trace back to one sample, sequenced in a study of cytomegalovirus exposure and HLA in healthy donors. Profiling relied on immunoSEQ multiplex PCR, and the TCRdb table lists in-frame clones only, not all of them. Here the sample spans about 330,000 clones, roughly 90% being singletons. Sequencing was done on a sample of PBMCs. The receptors stem from a woman aged 18-29 years in good health and CMV-seronegative.

This clone was seen a handful of times. The chain has TRBV5-5 and TRBJ2-5; perhaps TRBD1 as D (5 bases). Germline CDR1 and CDR2: SGHKS and YYEKEE (reference sequence). V was shortened by 2 bases and J by 5 bases, with 13 bases between the two germline ends. CDR3 size: 14 residues. This CDR3 is CASSFQGKGETQYF. CDR3 DNA: TGTGCCAGCAGCTTTCAGGGTAAAGGGGAGACCCAGTACTTC.

V usage is TRBV5-4 and J usage is TRBJ2-3; D gene unclear. CDR1 is SGHNT and CDR2 is YYREEE in the germline V gene (reference sequence). V was cut by 4 bases and J by 4 bases, with 7 bases left in between. There are 12 residues in the CDR3. The CDR3 here is CASSSPPDTQYF. The CDR3, as DNA: TGTGCCAGCAGCAGCCCCCCAGATACGCAGTATTTT.

This clone was observed a handful of times. The chain uses TRBV2 and TRBJ1-2, with D possibly TRBD1 on 5 matching bases. Germline V CDR1 and CDR2: SNHLY, FYNNEI. The CDR3 has 14 residues. The V end lost 6 bases, the J end lost 1 base, and 12 bases lay between the germline ends. The CDR3 sequence is CASSPTQGNYGYTF. The CDR3 DNA follows: TGTGCCAGCAGCCCCACCCAGGGTAACTATGGCTACACCTTC. Full variable domain (missing parts from reference TRBV2 and TRBJ1-2): EPEVTQTPSHQVTQMGQEVILRCVPISNHLYFYWYRQILGQKVEFLVSFYNNEISEKSEIFDDQFSVERPDGSNFTLKIRSTKLEDSAMYFCASSPTQGNYGYTFGSGTRLTVV.

CDR3 nucleotides: TGTGCCAGCGGACTACAGGGGTATGGCTACACCTTC. Amino acid sequence: CASGLQGYGYTF. This sequence joins TRBV7-8 and TRBJ1-2; the match to TRBD1 covers 7 bases. The V gene end was trimmed by 8 bases and the J gene end by 5 bases; junction bases not matched to a gene: 5. CDR1 and CDR2 (germline): SGHVS, FQNEAQ. This CDR3 comprises 12 residues. Combining the CDR3 with reference TRBV7-8 and TRBJ1-2 gives the whole variable domain GAGVSQSPRYKVAKRGQDVALRCDPISGHVSLFWYQQALGQGPEFLTYFQNEAQLDKSGLPSDRFFAERPEGSVSTLKIQRTQQEDSAVYLCASGLQGYGYTFGSGTRLTVV.

This chain links TRBV29-1 with TRBJ1-1; 9 nucleotides agree with TRBD1. Per the germline V gene, CDR1 is SQVTM and CDR2 is ANQGSEA. Trimming removed 6 bases from V and 6 bases from J; junction bases left unmatched: 8. The CDR3 consists of 13 residues. The CDR3 protein is CSVMGQGASEAFF. For the CDR3, the DNA is TGCAGCGTGATGGGACAGGGTGCATCTGAAGCTTTCTTT. The complete variable domain, with remaining parts taken from reference TRBV29-1 and TRBJ1-1, reads SAVISQKPSRDICQRGTSLTIQCQVDSQVTMMFWYRQQPGQSLTLIATANQGSEATYESGFVIDKFPISRPNLTFSTLTVSNMSPEDSSIYLCSVMGQGASEAFFGQGTRLTVV.

The chain carries TRBV28 and TRBJ2-7, with D maybe TRBD2 (5 bases). The germline V and J ends were trimmed by 5 bases and 4 bases, with 15 bases remaining between them. The CDR3 runs 14 residues. Germline-derived CDR1 and CDR2 are MDHEN and SYDVKM. For the CDR3, the DNA is TGTGCCAGCAGTACCCCCCAATCGGGGTACGAGCAGTACTTC. Translated, it gives CASSTPQSGYEQYF.

V and J are TRBV28 and TRBJ2-6; D is undetermined. The CDR3 consists of 16 residues. Trimming cost V 7 bases and J 0 bases, with 13 bases left between them. Germline CDR1 is MDHEN and CDR2 is SYDVKM. The CDR3 is CASNPGIASGANVLTF. Here the CDR3 DNA reads TGTGCCAGCAACCCGGGTATTGCCTCTGGGGCCAACGTCCTGACTTTC.

The J gene is TRBJ2-5, the V gene TRBV10-3; D not certain. With 2 bases removed from V and 1 base from J, the gap between germline ends came to 5 bases. The CDR3 is 13 residues long. Germline-derived CDR1 and CDR2 are ENHRY and SYGVKD. The CDR3, as DNA: TGTGCCATCAGTGAGATCAGCCAAGAGACCCAGTACTTC. Its protein is CAISEISQETQYF.

The chain recombines TRBV11-3 with TRBJ2-1; the D gene is possibly TRBD2 (5 bases). Trimming removed 1 base at V and 8 bases at J, with 15 bases between. This CDR3 contains 15 residues. Looked up from germline, CDR1 is SGHNT and CDR2 is YENEEA. The CDR3 region is CASSLGRSEVDEQFF. DNA for the CDR3: TGTGCCAGCAGCTTAGGACGGTCGGAGGTCGATGAGCAGTTCTTC. Together with reference TRBV11-3 and TRBJ2-1, the CDR3 gives the full variable domain: EAGVVQSPRYKIIEKKQPVAFWCNPISGHNTLYWYLQNLGQGPELLIRYENEEAVDDSQLPKDRFSAERLKGVDSTLKIQPAELGDSAVYLCASSLGRSEVDEQFFGPGTRLTVL.

The rearrangement joins TRBV6-6 to TRBJ1-2; D may be TRBD1 (5 bases). The CDR3 is made up of 13 amino acids. V lost 5 bases, J lost 8 bases, and 15 bases lay in between. Germline-derived CDR1 and CDR2 are MNHNY and SVGAGI (reference sequence). CDR3 sequence reads: CASSADTLGGYTF. The CDR3 nucleotides are TGTGCCAGCAGTGCGGACACCCTTGGGGGCTACACCTTC.

This clone was seen a few times. Other DNA variants within this sample encode the same CDR3. The chain links TRBV18 to TRBJ2-7; D ambiguous. Per germline, CDR1 KGHSH and CDR2 LQKENI. The CDR3 covers 13 residues. Between the trimmed V and J ends, which lost 3 bases and 2 bases, there was a span of 8 bases. CDR3 nucleotides: TGTGCCAGCTCACCTACCAGCGCCTACGAGCAGTACTTC. This codes for CASSPTSAYEQYF.

The chain links TRBV10-3 to TRBJ1-1; tentatively, D is TRBD1 (5 bases). This CDR3 has 15 residues. Germline V gene data show CDR1 as ENHRY and CDR2 as SYGVKD. V shed 6 bases and J shed 4 bases, with 18 bases lying between them. CDR3 amino acids: CAIRMETTGATEAFF. Written as DNA, the CDR3 is TGTGCCATCAGGATGGAAACTACAGGTGCCACTGAAGCTTTCTTT.

The chain recombines TRBV6-5 with TRBJ2-3; the D is unclear. V lost 2 bases to trimming and J lost 5 bases, with 2 bases between them. Germline values: CDR1 MNHEY, CDR2 SVGAGI. The CDR3 runs to 11 residues. The CDR3 DNA reads TGTGCCAGCAGTTACCGAGATACGCAGTATTTT. As protein: CASSYRDTQYF.

This clone was observed once. The V and J genes are TRBV2 and TRBJ1-1, with 11 bases matching TRBD1. With 6 bases clipped from V and 7 bases from J, the junction kept 4 bases outside the gene matches. CDR3 length: 13 residues. Germline CDR1 is SNHLY and CDR2 is FYNNEI. The CDR3 here is CASRSGQGVEAFF. CDR3 in DNA: TGTGCCAGCAGGTCGGGACAGGGGGTTGAAGCTTTCTTT.

The rearrangement joins TRBV19 to TRBJ1-2; the match to TRBD1 covers 8 bases. V shed 3 bases and J 1 base; nucleotides not matched to a gene: 4. Looked up from germline, CDR1 is LNHDA and CDR2 is SQIVND (reference sequence). The CDR3 sequence is 15 residues long. The CDR3 region is CASSIRDRRNYGYTF. DNA for the CDR3: TGTGCCAGTAGTATCCGGGACAGGCGTAACTATGGCTACACCTTC.

The chain uses TRBV29-1 and TRBJ1-2; D is uncertain. The CDR3 runs to 12 residues. Germline-derived CDR1 and CDR2 are SQVTM and ANQGSEA. CDR3 region: CSFGQELYGYTF. The CDR3 bases are TGCAGTTTTGGCCAGGAACTCTATGGCTACACCTTC.

The rearrangement links TRBV9 to TRBJ2-3, with D tentatively TRBD1 (6 bases). The CDR3 runs to 15 residues. V was clipped by 0 bases and J by 1 base, with 9 bases between them. The V gene's germline CDR1 is SGDLS and CDR2 YYNGEE. CDR3 bases: TGTGCCAGCAGCGTAGGGGCAGGGGGCACAGATACGCAGTATTTT. It specifies CASSVGAGGTDTQYF.

The chain couples TRBV28 to TRBJ1-2; D is unclear. V lost 7 bases and J lost 3, with 12 bases in between. CDR3 length: 13 residues. The germline CDR1 and CDR2 sequences are MDHEN and SYDVKM. As DNA, the CDR3 is TGTGCCAGCATCTCCCAGGCGTACTATGGCTACACCTTC. Its protein is CASISQAYYGYTF.

CDR3 region: CSVEDIGRANTEAFF. The CDR3 bases are TGCAGCGTTGAAGATATCGGCAGGGCGAACACTGAAGCTTTCTTT. The chain is built from TRBV29-1 and TRBJ1-1; a weak D match, TRBD1 (5 bases). V was cut by 0 bases and J by 1 base, with 12 bases left in between. Germline CDR1 reads SQVTM; CDR2 reads ANQGSEA. This CDR3 is built from 15 residues.

Only one count was recorded for this clone. The chain links TRBV4-2 to TRBJ1-4; weak D call: TRBD1 (5 bases). The germline gives CDR1 LGHNA, CDR2 YNFKEQ. This CDR3 is 17 amino acids long. The V end was cut by 4 bases, the J end by 0 bases, with 15 bases between. CDR3 residues: CASSPASGGPTNEKLFF. CDR3 bases: TGTGCCAGCAGCCCCGCGTCGGGGGGACCAACTAATGAAAAACTGTTTTTT.

The genes are TRBV10-3 and TRBJ2-1, with D tentatively TRBD1 (5 bases). The germline V and J ends were trimmed by 2 bases and 8 bases, with 13 bases remaining between them. Germline V CDR1 and CDR2: ENHRY, SYGVKD. CDR3 length: 14 amino acids. The CDR3 DNA sequence: TGTGCCATCAGTGAGGGCGCAGGGCTGGATGAGCAGTTCTTC. Protein product: CAISEGAGLDEQFF.

V is TRBV4-2 and J is TRBJ1-1, with a tentative D call TRBD1 (6 bases). Germline values: CDR1 LGHNA, CDR2 YNFKEQ. Trimming removed 9 bases at V and 0 bases at J, with 11 bases between. The CDR3 has 13 residues. The CDR3 protein is CARKGHLNTEAFF. CDR3 coding DNA: TGTGCCAGGAAGGGACACTTGAACACTGAAGCTTTCTTT.

In this sample, this clone turned up once. The chain has TRBV5-1 and TRBJ1-1, with 7 bases identical to TRBD1. The CDR3 runs 13 residues. V was pared by 2 bases and J by 5 bases, with 3 bases of the junction left unmatched. CDR1 SGHRS and CDR2 YFSETQ come from the germline V gene. CDR3 sequence reads: CASSFGQATEAFF. CDR3 nucleotide sequence: TGCGCCAGCAGCTTCGGACAGGCAACTGAAGCTTTCTTT.